This TCR beta chain was sequenced for a study of regulatory T cells in long-lasting Graves disease. Per the germline V gene, CDR1 is ENHRY and CDR2 is SYGVKD. The CDR3 contains 16 residues. With V trimmed by 8 bases and J by 0 bases, 10 bases remained unmatched. This clonotype has a count of ten or more. Its antigen is unknown. Sample time point: persistent/refractory GD, antithyroid drugs over 5 years with positive TRAb. RNA from PBMCs was the source of the TCR library. It was an endocrinology department in Xi'an, China, that provided the patients. Study observations and caveats: Among the persistent patients, roughly 2,500 public clonotypes were shared, more than the 750 to 1,000 shared among new patients. Persistent disease was associated with favored TRBV28 usage and with favored use of TRBJ1-2 and TRBJ2-5.

Sequencing libraries for TCR beta were prepared with iRepertoire HTBI primers and Arm-PCR of CDR3 regions. A single record per CDR3 protein comes from TCRdb applying MiXCR to the multiplex PCR reads. Of around 510,000 distinct CDR3 sequences listed, 20% are singletons. The sequencing used peripheral blood mononuclear cells (PBMCs), collected when the disease was refractory, from a patient treated with antithyroid drugs. The sequence was collected from a female donor with Graves disease. This sequence joins TRBV10-3 and TRBJ2-7; TRBD2 matches 10 bases. DNA of the CDR3: TGTGCCATCGGGCTAGCGGGAGAAGCAATCTCCTACGAGCAGTACTTC. It encodes CAIGLAGEAISYEQYF.